What follows describes a single T cell receptor beta chain. Sample numbers ranged from 1 to 8 per patient, encompassing pretreatment and on-treatment collections. This record comes from a study of PD-L1 blockade in urothelial cancer. Study-level information: Patients had received 0 to 3 prior chemotherapy regimens. Reported median T cell count for blood samples was over 110,000.

Deletions cut 5 bases from V and 6 bases from J, with 16 bases between. Germline V gives CDR1 SGHVS, CDR2 FNYEAQ. CDR3 size: 14 residues. The repertoire was sequenced with immunoSEQ multiplex PCR; TCRdb's copy has only in-frame clones and lacks some. The sample carries approximately 50,000 clones, approximately 90% recorded once. The chain couples TRBV7-6 to TRBJ1-1; TRBD1 might be the D (6 bases). This receptor was identified in a man in his sixties with urothelial cancer. The sample in question was PBMCs, obtained around atezolizumab (anti-PD-L1) treatment. The CDR3 sequence is CASSRNRVGAEAFF. Written as DNA, the CDR3 is TGTGCCAGCAGCCGAAACAGGGTAGGGGCTGAAGCTTTCTTT.